These 30 T cell receptor beta chains originate from one sample sequenced in a study of beta chain features in type 1 diabetes. Study results and limitations: All four CD4+ subsets from Type 1 diabetes patients carried moderately but significantly shorter TCRB CDR3s.

The study reverse transcribed the entire isolated RNA, so it sequenced expressed TCRB transcripts. Using immunoSEQ multiplex PCR, the repertoire was profiled, and TCRdb retains in-frame clones only, with some absent. This repertoire shows over 150,000 clones, 8% to 9.5% found once; its top ten account for over 0.45%. Their cognate antigens are unknown. The sample consisted of central memory CD4+ T cells from blood. All receptors derive from a woman between 18 and 29 years old with type 1 diabetes.

This clone was seen a few times. The chain carries TRBV6-5 and TRBJ2-5; D possibly corresponds to TRBD1 (6 bases). Germline CDR1 is MNHEY and CDR2 is SVGAGI. V lost 6 bases and J lost 6, with 14 bases in between. This CDR3 spans 13 amino acids. Here the CDR3 DNA reads TGTGCCAGCAGCGACAGGAGATTGAAGACCCAGTACTTC. This translates into CASSDRRLKTQYF.

This clone has only a few counts. The chain joins TRBV9 to TRBJ2-4; TRBD2 is a possible D gene (5 bases). The germline V gene has CDR1 SGDLS and CDR2 YYNGEE. Trimming cost V 6 bases and J 3 bases, with 13 bases left between them. The CDR3 has 14 amino acids. The CDR3 region has the DNA TGTGCCAGCATCCCACCCCGGGGCAAAAACATTCAGTACTTC. This translates into CASIPPRGKNIQYF. Variable domain in full (rest from reference TRBV9 and TRBJ2-4): DSGVTQTPKHLITATGQRVTLRCSPRSGDLSVYWYQQSLDQGLQFLIQYYNGEERAKGNILERFSAQQFPDLHSELNLSSLELGDSALYFCASIPPRGKNIQYFGAGTRLSVL.

Details on this clone: The DNA is left out, because the CDR3 cannot be placed on it with certainty; the CDR3 is given as TCRdb lists it. V usage is TRBV30 and J usage is TRBJ2-5; no check of the table's D call, TRBD2, against the DNA was made. The CDR3 numbers 10 amino acids, ends counted. Germline CDR1 reads GTSNPN; CDR2 reads SVGIG (reference sequence). The CDR3 reads CAWASGNKYF.

A few counts support this clone. J is TRBJ1-1 and V is TRBV5-1; TRBD1 aligns across 8 bases. J gave up 5 bases and V 3 bases, and 12 bases lay outside the gene matches. The CDR3 covers 16 residues. Looked up from germline, CDR1 is SGHRS and CDR2 is YFSETQ. The CDR3 is CASSSARRQGRTEAFF. The DNA for the CDR3 is TGCGCCAGCAGCTCGGCCCGTCGACAGGGGAGGACTGAAGCTTTCTTT.

In its sample, this clone was seen many times. The chain joins TRBV2 to TRBJ1-2; weak D call: TRBD1 (5 bases). Between the trimmed V and J ends, which lost 4 bases and 2 bases, there was a span of 8 bases. This CDR3 spans 13 amino acids. Germline CDR1 SNHLY, CDR2 FYNNEI. The CDR3 sequence is CASSGQPNYGYTF. CDR3 DNA: TGTGCCAGCAGTGGACAGCCAAACTATGGCTACACCTTC. The whole variable domain, remainder taken from reference TRBV2 and TRBJ1-2, is EPEVTQTPSHQVTQMGQEVILRCVPISNHLYFYWYRQILGQKVEFLVSFYNNEISEKSEIFDDQFSVERPDGSNFTLKIRSTKLEDSAMYFCASSGQPNYGYTFGSGTRLTVV.

This clone was picked up a small number of times. The chain couples TRBV19 to TRBJ2-1, with TRBD2 matching over 11 bases. Germline-derived CDR1 and CDR2 are LNHDA and SQIVND (reference sequence). J was trimmed by 2 bases and V by 6 bases; bases with no gene match: 3. This CDR3 contains 15 residues. The CDR3 loop is CASSLAGGTYNEQFF. In nucleotides, the CDR3 is TGTGCCAGTAGCCTAGCGGGAGGAACCTACAATGAGCAGTTCTTC.

This chain joins TRBV29-1 and TRBJ1-1; D gene uncertain. Between the trimmed V and J ends, which lost 7 bases and 4 bases, there was a span of 16 bases. The CDR3 has 13 amino acids. Germline V lookup: CDR1 SQVTM, CDR2 ANQGSEA. The CDR3 DNA reads as TGCAGCGCCGCGCAGGCTATACTCACTGAAGCTTTCTTT. Its translation: CSAAQAILTEAFF.

This clone was recorded a few times. V usage is TRBV11-2 and J usage is TRBJ2-7; 10 bases match TRBD1. V lost 5 bases to trimming and J lost 5 bases; unmatched junction nucleotides: 15. CDR3 length: 17 amino acids. Germline CDR1 and CDR2: SGHAT and FQNNGV. CDR3 DNA sequence: TGTGCCAGCAGCAGATACCGAGGGACAGGGGTTTTCCACGAGCAGTACTTC. Protein product: CASSRYRGTGVFHEQYF.

V and J are TRBV28 and TRBJ1-1; tentatively, D is TRBD1 (5 bases). V shed 5 bases and J shed 0 bases, with 10 bases lying between them. CDR1 and CDR2 from the germline V gene are MDHEN and SYDVKM. The CDR3 covers 14 residues. CDR3 sequence reads: CASSTGGLNTEAFF. The CDR3 DNA reads as TGTGCCAGCAGTACAGGCGGATTGAACACTGAAGCTTTCTTT.

The chain carries TRBV7-9 and TRBJ1-4, with 8 bases that match TRBD1. The CDR3 spans 15 residues. V lost 2 bases to trimming and J lost 5 bases; unmatched junction nucleotides: 4. Germline-derived CDR1 and CDR2 are SEHNR and FQNEAQ (reference sequence). DNA of the CDR3: TGTGCCAGCAGCTTAAGTACAGGGGGAAATGAAAAACTGTTTTTT. The encoded protein is CASSLSTGGNEKLFF.

This clone turned up a few times. V is TRBV5-4 and J is TRBJ1-2; 9 bases map to TRBD1. There are 14 residues in the CDR3. Germline loops: CDR1 SGHNT, CDR2 YYREEE (reference sequence). V gave up 1 base and J gave up 3 bases; unmatched junction bases: 1. CDR3 sequence: CASSLRTGDYGYTF. The CDR3 region has the DNA TGTGCCAGCAGCTTGAGGACAGGGGACTATGGCTACACCTTC.

The CDR3 region is CASSPGQGRGSWTQYF. CDR3 nucleotide sequence: TGTGCCAGCAGCCCCGGACAGGGCCGAGGCTCATGGACCCAGTACTTC. The chain employs TRBV11-2 and TRBJ2-5, with 8 positions matching TRBD1. Germline-derived CDR1 and CDR2 are SGHAT and FQNNGV. The CDR3 is made up of 16 amino acids. The junction had 15 bases not matched to a gene; V was cut back by 5 bases and J by 7 bases.

This clone was found a few times. V usage is TRBV12-5 and J usage is TRBJ2-7, with TRBD1 matching over 9 bases. The J segment lost 5 bases and the V segment lost 1 base, leaving 6 bases of the junction unmatched. Germline V gene data show CDR1 as LGHNT and CDR2 as FRNRAP. This CDR3 contains 15 residues. The CDR3, as DNA: TGTGCTAGTGGTTTGGAACAGGGGGCTTTGAACGAGCAGTACTTC. Translation gives CASGLEQGALNEQYF.

The rearrangement joins TRBV14 to TRBJ2-1, with 10 nucleotides matching TRBD1. Trimming took 4 bases from V and 9 from J; bases not matched to a gene: 6. Per germline, CDR1 SGHDN and CDR2 FVKESK. The CDR3 runs to 14 residues. In DNA form, the CDR3 reads TGTGCCAGCAGCCGTCTGCGGACAGGGGGTGAGCAGTTCTTC. This encodes CASSRLRTGGEQFF.

Only a few counts were recorded for this clone. The rearrangement uses TRBV7-8 and TRBJ2-1; possible D gene TRBD1, 5 bases. Trimming pared 1 base from V and 6 bases from J, leaving 10 bases between. Germline loops: CDR1 SGHVS, CDR2 FQNEAQ. CDR3 length: 14 residues. The DNA of the CDR3 is TGTGCCAGCAGCTTAGAGCCAGGGATCAATGAGCAGTTCTTC. This codes for CASSLEPGINEQFF.

This clone was seen only a few times. This rearrangement joins TRBV11-3 to TRBJ2-6, with D possibly being TRBD2 (5 bases). Germline V gene lookup returns CDR1 SGHNT and CDR2 YENEEA. This CDR3 is built from 18 residues. Trimming stripped 4 bases from V and 1 base from J, with 17 bases between. Here the CDR3 reads CASSSIVVRESGANVLTF. In DNA, the CDR3 is TGTGCCAGCAGCTCCATCGTGGTTCGGGAATCTGGGGCCAACGTCCTGACTTTC.

This clone was observed a few times. The chain uses TRBV2 and TRBJ1-3, with no clear D. Germline CDR1 SNHLY, CDR2 FYNNEI. The CDR3 loop spans 15 amino acids. Trimming cost V 8 bases and J 3 bases, with 17 bases left between them. The CDR3: CASGAPRAGGNTIYF. The DNA for the CDR3 is TGTGCCAGCGGCGCTCCGCGGGCAGGTGGAAACACCATATATTTT.

This chain connects TRBV6-5 to TRBJ2-3; 11 bases map to TRBD2. V gave up 4 bases and J gave up 10 bases; unmatched junction bases: 4. Germline-derived CDR1 and CDR2 are MNHEY and SVGAGI. CDR3 length: 13 amino acids. CDR3 in amino acids: CASSSGTSGAQYF. The CDR3 DNA sequence: TGTGCCAGCAGTTCCGGGACTAGCGGCGCGCAGTATTTT.

This clone has just a few counts. For the CDR3, the DNA is TGTGCCAGCTCAGGGGGGGTCGAGCAGTACTTC. Protein sequence: CASSGGVEQYF. The chain has TRBV18 and TRBJ2-5, with 7 positions matching TRBD2. The J call is doubtful: the DNA matches TRBJ2-7 better. CDR3 size: 11 residues. Germline assignment: CDR1 KGHSH and CDR2 LQKENI.

CDR3 sequence: CASSWGGPNTEAFF. The CDR3 DNA follows: TGCGCCAGCAGCTGGGGGGGGCCGAACACTGAAGCTTTCTTT. The chain links TRBV5-1 to TRBJ1-1, with D perhaps TRBD1 (6 bases). Trimming removed 3 bases from V and 1 base from J, with 10 bases in between. Germline V gene lookup returns CDR1 SGHRS and CDR2 YFSETQ. The CDR3 totals 14 residues. The full variable domain, completed using reference TRBV5-1 and TRBJ1-1, is KAGVTQTPRYLIKTRGQQVTLSCSPISGHRSVSWYQQTPGQGLQFLFEYFSETQRNKGNFPGRFSGRQFSNSRSEMNVSTLELGDSALYLCASSWGGPNTEAFFGQGTRLTVV.

The chain links TRBV19 to TRBJ2-1; a weak D match, TRBD2 (7 bases). In germline, CDR1 is LNHDA, CDR2 SQIVND (reference sequence). V lost 4 bases, J lost 0 bases, and 16 bases lay in between. There are 17 residues in the CDR3. CDR3 protein: CASSTGASGASYNEQFF. In nucleotides, the CDR3 is TGTGCCAGTAGTACAGGGGCTAGCGGAGCCTCCTACAATGAGCAGTTCTTC.

The sample holds many counts of this clone. This sequence joins TRBV2 and TRBJ2-1; no clear D gene. Germline assignment: CDR1 SNHLY and CDR2 FYNNEI. The CDR3 has 11 residues. V lost 7 bases, J lost 11 bases, and 12 bases lay in between. This chain's CDR3 is CASIYSQKQFF. CDR3 bases: TGTGCCAGCATTTATTCCCAGAAGCAGTTCTTC.

This clone was counted a few times. The chain couples TRBV2 to TRBJ2-7, with D unclear. The germline V gene has CDR1 SNHLY and CDR2 FYNNEI. The V end was cut by 6 bases, the J end by 0 bases, with 6 bases between. The CDR3 is made up of 12 amino acids. The CDR3 DNA reads TGTGCCAGCAGACCCTACTCCTACGAGCAGTACTTC. Its protein product is CASRPYSYEQYF. The full variable domain, in which reference TRBV2 and TRBJ2-7 provide the parts outside the CDR3, is EPEVTQTPSHQVTQMGQEVILRCVPISNHLYFYWYRQILGQKVEFLVSFYNNEISEKSEIFDDQFSVERPDGSNFTLKIRSTKLEDSAMYFCASRPYSYEQYFGPGTRLTVT.

Remarks on this clone: Different DNA sequences within this sample yield the same CDR3. J is TRBJ2-7 and V is TRBV9; weak D call: TRBD1 (5 bases). The CDR3 extends over 13 amino acids. V was pared by 0 bases and J by 5 bases, with 9 bases between. Germline-derived CDR1 and CDR2 are SGDLS and YYNGEE. CDR3 in DNA: TGTGCCAGCAGCGTAGCGCTCAGGGACGAGCAGTACTTC. This gives the protein CASSVALRDEQYF.

In the case of this clone: Other DNA sequences within the sample encode an identical CDR3. The V and J genes are TRBV28 and TRBJ2-5, with D uncertain. Per the germline V gene, CDR1 is MDHEN and CDR2 is SYDVKM. V was clipped by 5 bases and J by 2 bases, with 9 bases between them. The CDR3 covers 13 residues. CDR3 coding DNA: TGTGCCAGCAGTGTCGGGTTACAAGAGACCCAGTACTTC. Its translation is CASSVGLQETQYF.

V and J are TRBV30 and TRBJ2-5, with D possibly TRBD1 on 7 matching bases. The length of the CDR3 is 12 residues. The V end lost 4 bases, the J end lost 2 bases, and 8 bases lay between the germline ends. Per the germline V gene, CDR1 is GTSNPN and CDR2 is SVGIG (reference sequence). The CDR3 sequence: CAWTGGQETQYF. CDR3 in DNA: TGTGCCTGGACAGGGGGGCAAGAGACCCAGTACTTC.

The J gene is TRBJ2-3, the V gene TRBV30; D gene ambiguous. V shed 0 bases and J shed 3 bases, with 10 bases lying between them. The germline CDR1 and CDR2 sequences are GTSNPN and SVGIG (reference sequence). This CDR3 has 14 residues. CDR3 sequence: CAWSVSSETDTQYF. The CDR3, as DNA: TGTGCCTGGAGTGTATCCAGCGAGACAGATACGCAGTATTTT.

This clone was counted only a few times. The CDR3: CASSLGRNQETQYF. The CDR3 coding sequence is TGTGCCAGCAGCTTAGGCAGAAATCAAGAGACCCAGTACTTC. V gene TRBV7-9 combines with J gene TRBJ2-5, with D uncertain. Trimming removed 1 base from V and 2 bases from J, with 8 bases in between. Germline CDR1 SEHNR, CDR2 FQNEAQ (reference sequence). The CDR3 extends over 14 amino acids.

This clone has a handful of counts. The chain combines TRBV11-2 with TRBJ2-4; 9 bases line up with TRBD1. There are 14 residues in the CDR3. Trimming took 3 bases from V and 9 from J; bases not matched to a gene: 6. Germline V lookup: CDR1 SGHAT, CDR2 FQNNGV. The CDR3 loop reads CASSLPGQGGIQYF. The CDR3 nucleotides are TGTGCCAGCAGCTTGCCGGGACAGGGAGGCATTCAGTACTTC.

As regards this clone: Other DNA variants within this sample encode the same CDR3. The chain uses TRBV6-5 and TRBJ2-1; weak D call: TRBD1 (6 bases). This CDR3 spans 15 amino acids. Germline CDR1 and CDR2: MNHEY and SVGAGI. V was shortened by 6 bases and J by 0 bases, with 12 bases between the two germline ends. Here the CDR3 reads CASSPDRSSYNEQFF. Written as DNA, the CDR3 is TGTGCCAGCAGCCCCGACAGGAGCTCCTACAATGAGCAGTTCTTC.